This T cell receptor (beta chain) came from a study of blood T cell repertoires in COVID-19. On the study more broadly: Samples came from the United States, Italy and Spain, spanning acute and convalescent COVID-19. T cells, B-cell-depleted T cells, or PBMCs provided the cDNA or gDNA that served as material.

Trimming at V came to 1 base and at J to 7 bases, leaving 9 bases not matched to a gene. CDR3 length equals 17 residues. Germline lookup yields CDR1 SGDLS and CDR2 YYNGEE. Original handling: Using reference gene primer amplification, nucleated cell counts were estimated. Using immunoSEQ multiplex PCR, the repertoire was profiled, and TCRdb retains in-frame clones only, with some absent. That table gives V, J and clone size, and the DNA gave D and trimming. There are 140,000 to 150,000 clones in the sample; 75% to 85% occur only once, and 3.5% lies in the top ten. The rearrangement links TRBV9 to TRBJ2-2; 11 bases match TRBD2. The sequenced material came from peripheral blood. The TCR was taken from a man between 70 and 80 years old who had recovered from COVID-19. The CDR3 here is CASSVSLAGAGGGELFF. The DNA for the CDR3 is TGTGCCAGCAGCGTATCACTAGCGGGAGCCGGTGGCGGGGAGCTGTTTTTT.